The TCR beta chain under discussion was sequenced for a study of cytomegalovirus exposure and HLA in healthy donors. This CDR3 has 14 amino acids. Germline lookup yields CDR1 LGHNA and CDR2 YSLEER. V was clipped by 5 bases and J by 6 bases, with 13 bases between them. A note on this clone: No antigen is known for it.

Study outcomes and limitations: In a later analysis, TCR beta V- and J-gene trimming was associated with a missense DCLRE1C variant. It was 164 TCR beta chains that were listed as cytomegalovirus-associated.

The PCR contained 60 Vbeta and 13 Jbeta primers. Measured with immunoSEQ multiplex PCR; TCRdb has only the in-frame clones, and not every one. The table records about 140,000 clones, 76% of them present only once. The chain is built from TRBV4-3 and TRBJ2-2; D gene uncertain. The sequencing input was PBMCs. The receptor was isolated from a man aged 35-49 years in good health and CMV-seronegative. CDR3 nucleotides: TGCGCCAGCAGCTATGCACGCTCGGCCGGGGAGCTGTTTTTT. Translating gives CASSYARSAGELFF.